Listed here are 23 T cell receptor beta chains from one sample, sequenced in a study of blood T cell repertoires in COVID-19. This table comes from immunoSEQ multiplex PCR, and its TCRdb copy is limited to in-frame clones, with some not included. Here the sample spans fewer than 150,000 clones, 84% being singletons. Input material: peripheral blood. The receptors were gathered from a human donor in a cohort sampled during active COVID-19.

This sequence joins TRBV6-2 or TRBV6-3 and TRBJ2-1, with 14 positions matching TRBD2. Germline V gives CDR1 MNHEY, CDR2 SVGEGT. CDR3 length: 16 residues. V was pared by 5 bases and J by 7 bases, with 7 bases of the junction left unmatched. CDR3: CASSTWTSGGRNEQFF. CDR3 sequence (DNA): TGTGCCAGCAGTACATGGACTAGCGGGGGGCGTAATGAGCAGTTCTTC.

The genes are TRBV15 and TRBJ1-2, with a tentative D call TRBD1 (5 bases). This CDR3 spans 14 amino acids. V was clipped by 0 bases and J by 8 bases, with 13 bases between them. Germline V CDR1 and CDR2: LNHNV, YYDKDF (reference sequence). The CDR3 DNA reads as TGTGCCACCAGCAGAGATCAGGGCGCTAAGGGCTACACCTTC. This encodes CATSRDQGAKGYTF.

CDR3: CASSYLDRVGGYTF. In DNA, the CDR3 is TGTGCCAGCAGTTACCTGGACAGGGTCGGTGGCTACACCTTC. V gene TRBV6-5 combines with J gene TRBJ1-2; TRBD1 aligns across 8 bases. Germline CDR1 is MNHEY and CDR2 is SVGAGI. J gave up 7 bases and V 2 bases, and 6 bases lay outside the gene matches. The CDR3 runs 14 residues.

V gene TRBV7-6 combines with J gene TRBJ2-7, with TRBD1 identical over 11 bases. V lost 4 bases to trimming and J lost 4 bases; unmatched junction nucleotides: 6. There are 15 residues in the CDR3. CDR1 and CDR2 from the germline V gene are SGHVS and FNYEAQ. The CDR3 coding sequence is TGTGCCAGCAGCTCCCGGGACAGGGGGTTTTACGAGCAGTACTTC. Encoded protein: CASSSRDRGFYEQYF.

This clone was counted between two and nine times. This rearrangement joins TRBV27 to TRBJ2-1, with D hard to call. V lost 3 bases to trimming and J lost 6 bases, with 12 bases between them. This CDR3 has 14 residues. Germline V gene lookup returns CDR1 MNHEY and CDR2 SMNVEV (reference sequence). The CDR3 bases are TGTGCCAGCAGTTTCCTTCTACCCTCCAATGAGCAGTTCTTC. Translation gives CASSFLLPSNEQFF.

V gene TRBV7-9 combines with J gene TRBJ2-5, with D possibly being TRBD2 (6 bases). Germline loops: CDR1 SEHNR, CDR2 FQNEAQ (reference sequence). The CDR3 has 13 amino acids. Trimming removed 6 bases from V and 5 bases from J, with 13 bases in between. Written as DNA, the CDR3 is TGTGCCAGCAGGTCGACTAGTCTCGAGACCCAGTACTTC. As protein: CASRSTSLETQYF.

The table lists this clone with many counts. V and J are TRBV27 and TRBJ1-1; 11 nucleotides line up with TRBD1. The length of the CDR3 is 16 residues. Germline V gene lookup returns CDR1 MNHEY and CDR2 SMNVEV (reference sequence). V dropped 4 bases and J dropped 4; count of bases not matched to a gene: 8. DNA for the CDR3: TGTGCCAGCAGTTCGGGGACAGGGGGTTGGGGCACTGAAGCTTTCTTT. The encoded protein is CASSSGTGGWGTEAFF.

This clone was detected only a few times. CDR3 sequence reads: CASSPRNEKLFF. The CDR3 DNA follows: TGTGCCAGCAGTCCTCGGAATGAAAAACTGTTTTTT. This rearrangement joins TRBV6-5 to TRBJ1-4; no definite D call. Deletions cut 5 bases from V and 5 bases from J, with 6 bases between. The germline V gene encodes CDR1 MNHEY and CDR2 SVGAGI. This CDR3 is 12 amino acids long.

J is TRBJ2-2 and V is TRBV5-1; no definite D call. The CDR3 totals 13 residues. Trimming pared 3 bases from V and 8 bases from J, leaving 11 bases between. Germline V gene data show CDR1 as SGHRS and CDR2 as YFSETQ. The CDR3 protein is CASSSHTIGELFF. The CDR3 DNA sequence: TGCGCCAGCAGCTCCCACACTATTGGGGAGCTGTTTTTT.

V is TRBV5-1 and J is TRBJ2-7, with 9 positions matching TRBD1. The CDR3 spans 15 residues. CDR1 and CDR2 from the germline V gene are SGHRS and YFSETQ. V gave up 4 bases and J gave up 1 base; unmatched junction bases: 6. Here the CDR3 reads CASSPGGQGSYEQYF. Here the CDR3 DNA reads TGCGCCAGCAGCCCTGGGGGACAGGGATCCTACGAGCAGTACTTC.

The chain links TRBV23-1 to TRBJ2-2, with a weak D call TRBD1 (6 bases). TRBV23-1 is recorded as an ORF, its role being uncertain. Between the trimmed V and J ends, which lost 2 bases and 5 bases, there was a span of 9 bases. This CDR3 contains 14 residues. In DNA form, the CDR3 reads TGCGCCAGCAGTCAAGCCGGACAGACCGGGGAGCTGTTTTTT. This codes for CASSQAGQTGELFF.

Concerning this clone: This sample includes further DNA sequences coding for the same CDR3. The chain uses TRBV18 and TRBJ1-2; no firm D call. The V and J ends lost 6 bases and 0 bases respectively, with 8 bases between them. CDR3 length: 13 amino acids. CDR1 is KGHSH and CDR2 is LQKENI in the germline V gene. The CDR3 loop reads CASSPRTNYGYTF. The CDR3 DNA sequence: TGTGCCAGCTCTCCCAGGACTAACTATGGCTACACCTTC.

This chain joins TRBV7-3 and TRBJ2-2; D is undetermined. Germline assignment: CDR1 SGHTA and CDR2 FQGTGA. Deletions cut 4 bases from V and 3 bases from J, with 3 bases between. The CDR3 loop spans 12 amino acids. The CDR3 bases are TGTGCCAGCAGCTCCTACACCGGGGAGCTGTTTTTT. Translation: CASSSYTGELFF.

The V and J genes are TRBV5-4 and TRBJ2-7; TRBD2 matches at 12 bases. Germline CDR1 is SGHNT and CDR2 is YYREEE (reference sequence). V dropped 3 bases and J dropped 7; count of bases not matched to a gene: 8. The CDR3 covers 15 residues. The chain's CDR3 is CASSSLAGGPGEQYF. Written as DNA, the CDR3 is TGTGCCAGCAGCTCCCTAGCGGGGGGGCCGGGTGAGCAGTACTTC.

The genes are TRBV3-1 (or the pseudogene TRBV3-2) and TRBJ2-1; TRBD1 matches 7 bases. This CDR3 is 15 amino acids long. V was clipped by 3 bases and J by 5 bases; unmatched bases: 7. Germline V gene data show CDR1 as LGHDT and CDR2 as YNNKEL (reference sequence). CDR3 bases: TGTGCCAGCAGCCACTCGGACAGGCGAAACAATGAGCAGTTCTTC. This translates into CASSHSDRRNNEQFF.

In this sample, this clone turned up once. This chain connects TRBV11-2 to TRBJ2-2; 8 bases agree with TRBD1. The germline V gene encodes CDR1 SGHAT and CDR2 FQNNGV. The junction had 12 bases not matched to a gene; V was cut back by 0 bases and J by 3 bases. The CDR3 sequence is 19 residues long. CDR3 nucleotides: TGTGCCAGCAGCTTAGATAGTCGGGCCAGGGGGCGACACACCGGGGAGCTGTTTTTT. It codes for CASSLDSRARGRHTGELFF.

The chain joins TRBV3-1 (or the pseudogene TRBV3-2) to TRBJ1-6, with TRBD1 identical over 7 bases. Trimming cost V 6 bases and J 4 bases; bases outside gene matches: 6. CDR1 is LGHDT, CDR2 YNNKEL, per germline (reference sequence). The CDR3 runs to 15 residues. CDR3 loop: CASSPRQGYNSPLHF. DNA of the CDR3: TGTGCCAGCAGTCCAAGACAGGGTTATAATTCACCCCTCCACTTT.

The table lists this clone with a count of one. The chain has TRBV25-1 and TRBJ1-2, with D unresolved. V lost 2 bases and J lost 3, with 7 bases in between. The CDR3 runs 13 residues. Germline lookup yields CDR1 MGHDK and CDR2 SYGVNS. DNA of the CDR3: TGTGCCAGCAGTGAAGTCGGGGACTATGGCTACACCTTC. Protein sequence: CASSEVGDYGYTF.

The chain joins TRBV19 to TRBJ2-3; D not certain. CDR3 length: 16 amino acids. V was shortened by 6 bases and J by 3 bases, with 19 bases between the two germline ends. In germline, CDR1 is LNHDA, CDR2 SQIVND (reference sequence). CDR3 region: CASSPRGRDGTDTQYF. In DNA, the CDR3 is TGTGCCAGTAGCCCCCGAGGCCGCGACGGGACAGATACGCAGTATTTT.

The rearrangement joins TRBV19 to TRBJ1-2; the D is unclear. Trimming took off 7 bases at V and 4 bases at J, with 16 bases between the two ends. The germline CDR1 and CDR2 sequences are LNHDA and SQIVND (reference sequence). The CDR3 contains 14 residues. Here the CDR3 DNA reads TGTGCCAGTATTAAAGAATTCGGTGGCTATGGCTACACCTTC. Amino acids: CASIKEFGGYGYTF.

The chain uses TRBV6-1 and TRBJ2-3, with 8 bases identical to TRBD1. The CDR3 has 14 amino acids. Germline V CDR1 and CDR2: MNHNS, SASEGT. The V segment lost 3 bases and the J segment 5 bases; nucleotides outside the gene matches: 4. The DNA for the CDR3 is TGTGCCAGCAGTGACAGGGGGCCAGAAGATACGCAGTATTTT. It translates to CASSDRGPEDTQYF.

This chain uses TRBV18 with TRBJ1-3; D is uncertain. This CDR3 has 13 residues. From germline, CDR1 is KGHSH and CDR2 LQKENI. Between the trimmed V and J ends, which lost 2 bases and 4 bases, there was a span of 6 bases. CDR3 in amino acids: CASSPERGNTIYF. CDR3 nucleotide sequence: TGTGCCAGCTCACCAGAGAGGGGAAACACCATATATTTT.

The J gene is TRBJ1-4, the V gene TRBV5-1; D is unclear. V was cut by 0 bases and J by 0 bases, with 12 bases left in between. The CDR3 consists of 17 residues. Germline CDR1 and CDR2: SGHRS and YFSETQ. CDR3 sequence (DNA): TGCGCCAGCAGCTTGGACAGTTATCTTACAACTAATGAAAAACTGTTTTTT. This codes for CASSLDSYLTTNEKLFF.